This T cell receptor (beta chain) was captured by sequencing in a study of blood T cell repertoires in COVID-19. In the study overall: Specimens from acute and convalescent COVID-19 originated in the United States, Italy and Spain. PBMCs, B-cell-depleted T cells, or T cells provided the cDNA or gDNA that made up the material.

V lost 3 bases and J lost 6, with 15 bases in between. CDR1 LGHDT and CDR2 YNNKEL come from the germline V gene (reference sequence). This CDR3 is 15 amino acids long. Original methodology: Scientists estimated how many nucleated cells there were by amplifying reference gene primers. Data came from immunoSEQ multiplex PCR; TCRdb stores just in-frame clones and leaves some out. D and trimming come from the DNA, and the V and J calls and clone size come from that table. This table holds tens of thousands of clones, roughly 86% found once. Sample: peripheral blood. The J gene is TRBJ1-5, the V gene TRBV3-1 (or the pseudogene TRBV3-2); possible D gene TRBD1, 6 bases. The receptor's source is a human donor in a cohort sampled during active COVID-19. The CDR3 loop is CASSQDPGVSQPQHF. CDR3 DNA sequence: TGTGCCAGCAGCCAGGATCCAGGGGTCAGTCAGCCCCAGCATTTT.